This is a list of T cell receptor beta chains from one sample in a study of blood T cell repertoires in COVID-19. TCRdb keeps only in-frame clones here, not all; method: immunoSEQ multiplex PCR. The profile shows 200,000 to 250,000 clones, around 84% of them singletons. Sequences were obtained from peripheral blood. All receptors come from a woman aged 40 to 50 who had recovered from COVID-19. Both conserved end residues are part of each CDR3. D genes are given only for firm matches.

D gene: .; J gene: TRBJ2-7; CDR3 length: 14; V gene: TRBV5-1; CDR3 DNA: TGCGCCAGCAGCCCCCAGGGGATTTCCTACGAGCAGTACTTC; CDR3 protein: CASSPQGISYEQYF
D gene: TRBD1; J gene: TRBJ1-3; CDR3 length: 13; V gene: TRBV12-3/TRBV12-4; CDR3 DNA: TGTGCCAGCAGACGACAGGGCGGAAACACCATATATTTT; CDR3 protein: CASRRQGGNTIYF
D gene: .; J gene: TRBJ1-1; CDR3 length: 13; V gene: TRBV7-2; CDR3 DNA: TGTGCCAGTTTGTCGGGATTGAACACTGAAGCTTTCTTT; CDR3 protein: CASLSGLNTEAFF
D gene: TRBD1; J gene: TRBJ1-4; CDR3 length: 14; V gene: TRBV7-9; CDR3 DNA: TGTGCCAGCAGCATTAGGGGGCAGGGTGAAAAACTGTTTTTT; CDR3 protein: CASSIRGQGEKLFF
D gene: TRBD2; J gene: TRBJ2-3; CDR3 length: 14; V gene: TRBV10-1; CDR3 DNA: TGCGCCAGCACTCTTCTAGCGGGGGGCGGTACGCAGTATTTT; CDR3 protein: CASTLLAGGGTQYF
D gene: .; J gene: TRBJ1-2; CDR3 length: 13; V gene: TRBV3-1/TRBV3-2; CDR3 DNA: TGTGCCAGCAACTCGTACAGGGACTATGGCTACACCTTC; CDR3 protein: CASNSYRDYGYTF
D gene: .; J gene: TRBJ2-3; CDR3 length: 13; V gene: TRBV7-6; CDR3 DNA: TGTGCCAGCAGCTCGGGAATCACAGATACGCAGTATTTT; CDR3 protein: CASSSGITDTQYF
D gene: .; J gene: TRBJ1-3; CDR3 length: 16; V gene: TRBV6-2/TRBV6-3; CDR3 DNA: TGTGCCAGCAGTAAGCCCGGACACTCTGGCGGAAACACCATATATTTT; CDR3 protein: CASSKPGHSGGNTIYF
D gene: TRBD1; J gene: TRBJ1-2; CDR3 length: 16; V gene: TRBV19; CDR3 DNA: TGTGCCAGTAGTACCCCCTGGCAGGGGGCTAACTATGGCTACACCTTC; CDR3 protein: CASSTPWQGANYGYTF
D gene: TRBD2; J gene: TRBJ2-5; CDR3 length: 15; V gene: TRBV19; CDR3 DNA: TGTGCCAGTAAAAGAGGGAGCGGGGGGGAAGAGACCCAGTACTTC; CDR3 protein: CASKRGSGGEETQYF
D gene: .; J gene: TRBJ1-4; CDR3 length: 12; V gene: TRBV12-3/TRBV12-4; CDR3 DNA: TGTGCCAGCAATTTTGGGGGCGAAAAACTGTTTTTT; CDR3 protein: CASNFGGEKLFF
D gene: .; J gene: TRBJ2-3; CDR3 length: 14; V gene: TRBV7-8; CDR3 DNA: TGTGCCAGCAGCTTAATCGTCAGCACAGATACGCAGTATTTT; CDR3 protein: CASSLIVSTDTQYF
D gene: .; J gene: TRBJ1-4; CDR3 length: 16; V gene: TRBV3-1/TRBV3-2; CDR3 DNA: TGTGCCAGCAGCCAAGGCAGGGCCAGCTCTAATGAAAAACTGTTTTTT; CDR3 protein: CASSQGRASSNEKLFF